A selection of T cell receptor beta chains follows, all from one sample in a study of OX40 agonist ivuxolimab in advanced cancers. Only in-frame clones appear in the TCRdb table, and some are missing; sequencing was by immunoSEQ multiplex PCR. The sample holds fewer than 100,000 clones, around nine tenths seen once. The material sequenced was CD4+ or CD8+ T cells sorted from blood, taken in a trial of the OX40 agonist ivuxolimab. The receptors shown here come from an adult with an advanced solid tumor such as melanoma, head and neck, liver or kidney cancer. Both conserved end residues are part of each CDR3. D genes are given only for firm matches. Clone sizes are given selectively: once, few, many, or a class where the clone is expanded.

>TRBV5-4|TRBJ1-1|NA|NA
CASSPPARDTEAFF
TGTGCCAGCAGCCCCCCCGCCAGGGACACTGAAGCTTTCTTT
>TRBV6-4|TRBJ1-5|NA|NA
CASSQETNQPQHF
TGTGCCAGCAGTCAGGAGACCAATCAGCCCCAGCATTTT
>TRBV5-1|TRBJ1-1|NA|TRBD1
CASRSGGAGVGTEAFF
TGCGCCAGCAGGTCAGGGGGCGCGGGGGTAGGGACTGAAGCTTTCTTT
>TRBV11-3|TRBJ1-1|NA|NA
CASSGGSRDTEAFF
TGTGCCAGCAGCGGGGGGAGTCGAGACACTGAAGCTTTCTTT
>TRBV5-8|TRBJ2-7|NA|NA
CASRSFNRYEQYF
TGTGCCAGCAGATCTTTTAACCGTTACGAGCAGTACTTC
>TRBV6-4|TRBJ2-3|few|NA
CASSEDRSTDTQYF
TGTGCCAGCAGTGAAGACAGAAGCACAGATACGCAGTATTTT
>TRBV6-5|TRBJ1-2|NA|NA
CASSHPRTGIIGYTF
TGTGCCAGCAGTCACCCCCGTACAGGGATCATAGGCTACACCTTC
>TRBV5-4|TRBJ2-2|NA|NA
CASSLGTNTGELFF
TGTGCCAGCAGCTTGGGCACGAACACCGGGGAGCTGTTTTTT
>TRBV5-5|TRBJ1-1|NA|NA
CASSREEQEAFF
TGTGCCAGCAGTAGGGAGGAACAAGAAGCTTTCTTT
>TRBV5-1|TRBJ1-1|NA|NA
CASSLMGGTEAFF
TGCGCCAGCAGTTTAATGGGGGGAACTGAAGCTTTCTTT
>TRBV6-1|TRBJ1-5|NA|NA
CASSEFPTGSGQPQHF
TGTGCCAGCAGTGAATTCCCAACAGGGTCGGGTCAGCCCCAGCATTTT
>TRBV5-8|TRBJ2-1|NA|NA
CASTFGVTKGSYNEQFF
TGTGCCAGCACCTTCGGGGTGACGAAGGGCTCCTACAATGAGCAGTTCTTC
>TRBV19|TRBJ1-1|once|NA
CASSTHKAQNTEAFF
TGTGCCAGTAGCACACACAAGGCCCAGAACACTGAAGCTTTCTTT
>TRBV19|TRBJ1-6|NA|TRBD1
CASSSGTDNSPLHF
TGTGCCAGTAGTAGCGGGACAGATAATTCACCCCTCCACTTT
>TRBV7-6|TRBJ1-4|NA|NA
CASSPQQAYGEKLFF
TGTGCCAGCAGCCCGCAACAGGCCTACGGAGAAAAACTGTTTTTT
>TRBV4-1|TRBJ2-3|NA|NA
CASSSRRSGDTQYF
TGCGCCAGCAGCTCCCGGCGTTCGGGGGATACGCAGTATTTT
>TRBV6-6|TRBJ1-3|NA|NA
CASSPGVGGGNTIYF
TGTGCCAGCAGTCCCGGCGTTGGGGGTGGAAACACCATATATTTT
>TRBV19|TRBJ1-3|NA|TRBD1
CASSSQGQYPSGNTIYF
TGTGCCAGTAGTTCCCAGGGACAGTACCCCTCTGGAAACACCATATATTTT
>TRBV19|TRBJ2-2|NA|TRBD2
CASSSLAGGPNTGELFF
TGTGCCAGTAGTTCACTAGCGGGGGGGCCCAACACCGGGGAGCTGTTTTTT
>TRBV5-6|TRBJ1-3|NA|NA
CASSTRQDSGNTIYF
TGTGCCAGCAGCACCCGACAGGACTCTGGAAACACCATATATTTT
>TRBV10-2|TRBJ2-1|NA|TRBD1
CASSRQGEIGTEQFF
TGCGCCAGCAGTCGCCAGGGGGAAATTGGGACTGAGCAGTTCTTC
>TRBV4-1|TRBJ2-1|NA|NA
CASSLRIPTGTSYNEQFF
TGCGCCAGCAGCCTTAGAATACCGACAGGAACGTCCTACAATGAGCAGTTCTTC
>TRBV15|TRBJ1-6|NA|TRBD1
CATSGQGGSPLHF
TGTGCCACCAGCGGGCAGGGGGGTTCACCCCTCCACTTT
>TRBV11-2|TRBJ2-7|NA|NA
CASSFAGTYEQYF
TGTGCCAGCAGCTTCGCGGGGACCTACGAGCAGTACTTC
>TRBV2|TRBJ2-1|NA|NA
CASSEQGGISSEQFF
TGTGCCAGCAGTGAGCAGGGGGGGATTTCGAGTGAGCAGTTCTTC
>TRBV7-9|TRBJ1-4|NA|NA
CASSFSFGKLFF
TGTGCCAGCAGCTTCTCCTTTGGAAAACTGTTTTTT
>TRBV18|TRBJ2-7|NA|NA
CASSPPSKGNEQYF
TGTGCCAGCTCACCACCTTCGAAGGGAAACGAGCAGTACTTC
>TRBV6-1|TRBJ1-1|NA|NA
CASSEDTRGAFF
TGTGCCAGCAGTGAAGACACCCGTGGGGCTTTCTTT
>TRBV19|TRBJ2-5|NA|NA
CASSVGLLYQETQYF
TGTGCCAGTAGTGTGGGACTCCTGTACCAAGAGACCCAGTACTTC
>TRBV15|TRBJ1-2|NA|NA
CATSSPIDYVDGYTF
TGTGCCACCAGCAGCCCTATTGACTACGTCGATGGCTACACCTTC
>TRBV5-6|TRBJ2-3|NA|NA
CASSLWGWVDTQYF
TGTGCCAGCAGCTTGTGGGGGTGGGTGGATACGCAGTATTTT
>TRBV18|TRBJ1-6|NA|NA
CASSPQGGNSPLHF
TGTGCCAGCTCACCTCAGGGCGGGAATTCACCCCTCCACTTT
>TRBV19|TRBJ1-1|NA|NA
CASIPVGKNTEAFF
TGTGCCAGTATCCCGGTCGGGAAGAACACTGAAGCTTTCTTT
>TRBV7-9|TRBJ2-5|NA|TRBD1
CASSLSRTGTRETQYF
TGTGCCAGCAGCTTATCTCGGACAGGGACGAGAGAGACCCAGTACTTC
>TRBV28|TRBJ2-7|NA|TRBD2
CATRGSGGFSSYEQYF
TGTGCCACCCGGGGGAGCGGGGGCTTTAGCTCCTACGAGCAGTACTTC
>TRBV19|TRBJ2-7|NA|NA
CASSTSWGGASEQYF
TGTGCCAGTAGTACCAGTTGGGGGGGGGCCTCCGAGCAGTACTTC
>TRBV10-3|TRBJ2-4|few|TRBD1
CAISESKTGDVGNIQYF
TGTGCCATCAGTGAGTCGAAGACAGGGGATGTAGGAAACATTCAGTACTTC
>TRBV19|TRBJ1-2|NA|NA
CASSSTGIEYGYTF
TGTGCCAGTAGCTCAACAGGGATCGAGTATGGCTACACCTTC
>TRBV9|TRBJ1-5|few|NA
CASNRGADSNQPQHF
TGTGCCAGCAACCGCGGAGCTGATAGCAATCAGCCCCAGCATTTT
>TRBV19|TRBJ2-2|once|TRBD1
CASSPRPDRGRLRGAGELFF
TGTGCCAGTAGTCCTCGCCCGGACAGGGGGAGGCTCAGGGGGGCCGGGGAGCTGTTTTTT
>TRBV6-1|TRBJ2-7|NA|TRBD1
CASSFGQGLEQYF
TGTGCCAGCAGCTTTGGACAGGGTCTCGAGCAGTACTTC
>TRBV7-9|TRBJ2-6|NA|TRBD2
CASSSLGGAGANVLTF
TGTGCCAGCAGCTCCCTCGGGGGGGCTGGGGCCAACGTCCTGACTTTC
>TRBV28|TRBJ1-4|NA|TRBD1
CASRTGGKAAEKLFF
TGTGCCAGCAGGACAGGGGGCAAAGCCGCCGAAAAACTGTTTTTT
>TRBV2|TRBJ2-5|NA|NA
CASGPLETQYF
TGTGCCAGCGGTCCCTTGGAGACCCAGTACTTC
>TRBV9|TRBJ2-5|NA|NA
CASSTRGQETQYF
TGTGCCAGCAGCACCAGAGGGCAAGAGACCCAGTACTTC
>TRBV28|TRBJ1-5|NA|TRBD1
CASSRDRVSNQPQHF
TGTGCCAGCAGCCGGGACAGGGTGAGCAATCAGCCCCAGCATTTT
>TRBV5-6|TRBJ2-7|NA|TRBD1
CASGRTGGAPGEQYF
TGTGCCAGCGGCCGTACAGGGGGCGCCCCGGGAGAGCAGTACTTC
>TRBV18|TRBJ2-1|once|NA
CASSRARSGVADNEQFF
TGTGCCAGCTCACGGGCGCGTAGTGGGGTTGCAGACAATGAGCAGTTCTTC
>TRBV7-2|TRBJ2-3|NA|TRBD2
CASSKPASGGLSTDTQYF
TGTGCCAGCAGCAAACCCGCTAGCGGGGGCCTAAGCACAGATACGCAGTATTTT